This T cell receptor beta chain comes out of a study of blood T cell repertoires in COVID-19. Under the authors' procedure: Reference gene primer amplification gave nucleated cell count estimates. Some clones are missing from TCRdb's copy, which holds only in-frame ones; the method was immunoSEQ multiplex PCR. For V, J and clone size, that table is used; D and trimming come from the DNA. The sample has about 70,000 clones, roughly 92% seen once. V lost 7 bases and J 6 bases, leaving 13 bases between the germline ends. CDR3 size: 12 residues. Material for sequencing was peripheral blood. This clonotype was obtained from a man aged 50 to 59 with COVID-19, enrolled during active disease. J is TRBJ2-7 and V is TRBV12-3 or TRBV12-4, with D possibly matching TRBD1 (5 bases). The CDR3: CASTDGAAEQYF. The CDR3 DNA sequence: TGTGCCAGCACCGATGGGGCGGCCGAGCAGTACTTC.